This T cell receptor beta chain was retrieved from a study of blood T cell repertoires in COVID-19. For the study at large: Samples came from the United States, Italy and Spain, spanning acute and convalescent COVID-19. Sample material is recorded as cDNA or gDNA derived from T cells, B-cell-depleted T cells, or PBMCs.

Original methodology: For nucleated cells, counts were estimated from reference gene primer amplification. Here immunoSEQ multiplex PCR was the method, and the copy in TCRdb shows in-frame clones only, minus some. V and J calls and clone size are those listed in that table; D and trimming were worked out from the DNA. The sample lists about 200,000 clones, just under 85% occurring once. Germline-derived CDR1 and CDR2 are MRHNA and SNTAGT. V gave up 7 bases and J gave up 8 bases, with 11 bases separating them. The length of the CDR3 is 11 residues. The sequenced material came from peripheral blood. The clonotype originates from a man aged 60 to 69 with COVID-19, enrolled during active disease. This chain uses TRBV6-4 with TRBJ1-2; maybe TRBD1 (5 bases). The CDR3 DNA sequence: TGTGCCAGCAATCGGACACGAGGCTACACCTTC. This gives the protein CASNRTRGYTF.